Listed below are T cell receptor beta chains from one sample, sequenced in a study of Graves' ophthalmopathy and Graves' hyperthyroidism. Via MiXCR, TCRdb re-called the multiplex PCR reads, giving one row per CDR3 protein. The sample carries about 740,000 distinct CDR3 sequences, 35% to 50% recorded once. Sequencing was carried out using peripheral blood. These receptors were collected from an adult man with Graves' ophthalmopathy. The CDR3 runs from the conserved cysteine through the conserved F or W. D genes are given only for firm matches. Rows may omit the clone size; those that give it use once, few, many or a size class.

clone_size d_call j_call v_call cdr3_nt cdr3_aa
once NA TRBJ1-6 TRBV25-1 NA CASSFYICSARDGRRSYNSPLHF
NA TRBD1 TRBJ1-5 TRBV2 TGTGCCAGCAGTGAACTGGGACAGGTCAGCAATGAGCATTTT CASSELGQVSNEHF
few NA TRBJ2-5 TRBV7-8 TGTGCCAGCAGCTTAGCTCTAGTGGGAGAGACCCAGTACTTC CASSLALVGETQYF
once TRBD1 TRBJ2-7 TRBV25-1 TGTGCCAGCAGTGATCACTGGGGACAGGGGGTGACCTACGAGCAGTACTTC CASSDHWGQGVTYEQYF
few NA TRBJ2-5 TRBV28 TGTGCCAGCAGCCCCATCGATCTCGGGGCTGGGGGAGAGACCCAGTACTTC CASSPIDLGAGGETQYF
NA NA TRBJ2-7 TRBV11-2 TGTGCCAGCAACCCCTGGAGCGGATGGGACGAGCAGTACTTC CASNPWSGWDEQYF
many NA TRBJ1-1 TRBV13 TGTGCCAGCAGGGAGATGAACACTGAAGCTTTCTTT CASREMNTEAFF
NA TRBD1 TRBJ2-7 TRBV10-3 TGTGCCAGCAGGGGGCCTAGTTCCCGCTACGAGCAGTACTTC CASRGPSSRYEQYF
NA TRBD1 TRBJ1-1 TRBV20-1 TGCAGTGCCAGATCGACAGGGGCCGGAGGTGAAGCTTTCTTT CSARSTGAGGEAFF
NA TRBD2 TRBJ2-5 TRBV9 TGCGCCAGCAGCCCCGGGTTAAGCGGGAGCGCGCGGACCCAGTACTTC CASSPGLSGSARTQYF
few NA TRBJ2-3 TRBV7-2 TGTGCCAGCAGCTTGACGACAGACAGGCAGTATTTT CASSLTTDRQYF
many NA TRBJ2-7 TRBV15 TGTGCCACCAGCAGTGATCGGAGCTCCTACGAGCAGTACTTC CATSSDRSSYEQYF